Included here is one T cell receptor (beta chain) sequence, with context. Its antigen is undetermined. The immunoSEQ assay amplified TCRB CDR3 from up to roughly 2 ug DNA. Amplification used 60 V beta primers and 13 J beta primers. Produced via immunoSEQ multiplex PCR; TCRdb's table is partial and in-frame only. The sample carries about 92,000 clones, around 86% recorded once. The record originates from a study of glioma-infiltrating T cells after dendritic cell vaccination. Study details: Dendritic cell vaccination trial patients had either newly diagnosed or recurrent glioblastoma.

Study observations and caveats: Survival was not directly related to TCR clonality in these patients.

This CDR3 region has 14 residues. V gave up 5 bases and J gave up 5 bases; unmatched junction bases: 8. CDR1 is SEHNR and CDR2 is FQNEAQ in the germline V gene (reference sequence). The material sequenced was blood, taken before dendritic cell vaccination. The TCR was taken from a human donor with glioblastoma. The gene calls are TRBV7-9 and TRBJ2-5; 7 positions match TRBD2. The DNA of the CDR3 is TGTGCCAGCAGCCCCTACGGGGGGAGGGAGACCCAGTACTTC. Amino acid sequence: CASSPYGGRETQYF.